The 7 T cell receptor beta chains in this list originate from one sample, sequenced in a study of cytomegalovirus exposure and HLA in healthy donors. Profiled with immunoSEQ multiplex PCR; TCRdb holds only in-frame clones, not every one. This sample has 220,000 or so clones; approximately 88% occur once, and the top ten carry over 13%. Sample: PBMCs. The receptors come from a woman aged 30 to 39 in good health and CMV-seropositive.

The chain has TRBV30 and TRBJ2-7; the D call may be TRBD1 or TRBD2 (5 bases each). Germline V gives CDR1 GTSNPN, CDR2 SVGIG (reference sequence). The CDR3 runs to 13 residues. V lost 5 bases and J lost 2, with 13 bases in between. The CDR3 spells CAWGTGVTYEQYF. DNA for the CDR3: TGTGCCTGGGGGACGGGCGTCACCTACGAGCAGTACTTC.

V usage is TRBV10-3 and J usage is TRBJ2-2, with TRBD2 matching over 9 bases. V shed 0 bases, J shed 5 bases, and the junction held 7 bases outside the gene matches. Germline V gene sequence: CDR1 ENHRY, CDR2 SYGVKD. The CDR3 is 17 residues long. The CDR3 coding sequence is TGTGCCATCAGTGAGTCGGGGACTAGCCTCGGAACCGGGGAGCTGTTTTTT. Its protein product is CAISESGTSLGTGELFF.

This sequence joins TRBV6-1 and TRBJ1-2; D unresolved. Germline V lookup: CDR1 MNHNS, CDR2 SASEGT. The CDR3 is 16 amino acids. V was pared by 3 bases and J by 5 bases, with 19 bases between. CDR3 sequence (DNA): TGTGCCAGCAGTGATAACCACAGACTGAGACTTTATGGCTACACCTTC. It codes for CASSDNHRLRLYGYTF.

This clone turned up a few times. The rearrangement joins TRBV7-2 to TRBJ2-4; 7 nucleotides agree with TRBD2. The CDR3 runs 12 residues. Trimming removed 3 bases from V and 7 bases from J; junction bases left unmatched: 0. Per germline, CDR1 SGHTA and CDR2 FQGNSA. The CDR3 here is CASSFSGNIQYF. The CDR3 DNA reads TGTGCCAGCAGCTTTAGCGGGAACATTCAGTACTTC. The whole variable domain, remainder taken from reference TRBV7-2 and TRBJ2-4, is GAGVSQSPSNKVTEKGKDVELRCDPISGHTALYWYRQSLGQGLEFLIYFQGNSAPDKSGLPSDRFSAERTGGSVSTLTIQRTQQEDSAVYLCASSFSGNIQYFGAGTRLSVL.

Concerning this clone: In the same sample, other DNA sequences code for this CDR3. The CDR3 DNA reads as TGTGCCTGGAGTGTGGGATCAGGCAATCAGCCCCAGCATTTT. Amino acids: CAWSVGSGNQPQHF. V usage is TRBV30 and J usage is TRBJ1-5; D remains unclear. The V end lost 0 bases, the J end lost 2 bases, and 8 bases lay between the germline ends. Germline loops: CDR1 GTSNPN, CDR2 SVGIG (reference sequence). This CDR3 is built from 14 residues.

The chain is built from TRBV4-3 and TRBJ2-7; possible D gene TRBD2, 6 bases. The CDR3 length is 16 residues. CDR1 and CDR2 from the germline V gene are LGHNA and YSLEER. V lost 0 bases and J lost 8, with 20 bases in between. The CDR3 coding sequence is TGCGCCAGCAGCCAAGAAGGCCGACAAGGGGAGGTCAAGCAGTACTTC. It yields the protein CASSQEGRQGEVKQYF.

The chain is built from TRBV6-1 and TRBJ1-1; D is unresolved. Germline loops: CDR1 MNHNS, CDR2 SASEGT. This CDR3 is built from 15 residues. The V end was cut by 4 bases, the J end by 1 base, with 13 bases between. CDR3: CASSVHWTGNTEAFF. The CDR3 DNA reads as TGTGCCAGCAGTGTTCACTGGACTGGGAACACTGAAGCTTTCTTT.